The 19 T cell receptor beta chains below all came from one sample that was sequenced in a study of T-cell reconstitution after alpha-beta-depleted transplantation in children. This sample's TCRbeta library carried unique molecular identifier barcodes. A single record per CDR3 protein comes from TCRdb applying MiXCR to the PCR reads. The sample has 500,000 to 600,000 distinct CDR3 sequences; 32% are singletons. The sample was PBMCs from the stem cell graft donor, taken from the stem cell graft. Every receptor here comes from a human donor who donated a stem cell graft to a child with aplastic anemia.

Only a few counts were recorded for this clonotype. V gene TRBV7-6 combines with J gene TRBJ2-2, with 13 bases identical to TRBD2. The CDR3 has 16 residues. Germline CDR1 SGHVS, CDR2 FNYEAQ. J was trimmed by 5 bases and V by 1 base; bases with no gene match: 1. The CDR3 protein is CASSLGGLAGTGELFF. CDR3 coding DNA: TGTGCCAGCAGCTTAGGGGGACTAGCGGGAACCGGGGAGCTGTTTTTT.

To note about this clonotype: One end of the junction varies from germline; a read error may be responsible. The chain has TRBV29-1 and TRBJ2-4; 9 bases fit TRBD1. Germline CDR1 is SQVTM and CDR2 is ANQGSEA. The CDR3 consists of 18 residues. DNA for the CDR3: TGCAGCGTTGAAGAGGGGACAGGGTGGGGGTTAGCCAAAAACAGTCAGTACTTC. Translating gives CSVEEGTGWGLAKNSQYF.

The rearrangement uses TRBV19 and TRBJ1-2; TRBD1 agrees at 8 bases. Trimming took 5 bases from V and 2 from J; bases not matched to a gene: 7. The CDR3 has 15 amino acids. Germline V gives CDR1 LNHDA, CDR2 SQIVND (reference sequence). CDR3 in amino acids: CASSSPGGGNYGYTF. DNA of the CDR3: TGTGCCAGTAGTTCGCCAGGGGGCGGGAACTATGGCTACACCTTC.

This clonotype came up a few times. V and J are TRBV18 and TRBJ2-1, with no clear D. CDR1 and CDR2 from the germline V gene are KGHSH and LQKENI. The CDR3 extends over 13 amino acids. V gave up 2 bases and J gave up 13 bases, with 15 bases separating them. CDR3 in DNA: TGTGCCAGCTCACCAGAGATGCGAAGCCACCAGTTCTTC. As protein: CASSPEMRSHQFF.

Only a few counts were recorded for this clonotype. This chain connects TRBV20-1 to TRBJ2-7; TRBD2 aligns across 7 bases. The V gene end was trimmed by 1 base and the J gene end by 3 bases; junction bases not matched to a gene: 6. CDR1 is DFQATT and CDR2 is SNEGSKA in the germline V gene (reference sequence). The CDR3 has 14 amino acids. DNA for the CDR3: TGCAGTGCTAGAGGAGCGGGACTGGGCTACGAGCAGTACTTC. Translating gives CSARGAGLGYEQYF.

The genes are TRBV27 and TRBJ1-1, with no clear D. The CDR3 sequence is 16 residues long. Trimming removed 3 bases from V and 3 bases from J, with 17 bases in between. Germline assignment: CDR1 MNHEY and CDR2 SMNVEV (reference sequence). This chain's CDR3 is CASSFIGSYTDTEAFF. The CDR3 coding sequence is TGTGCCAGCAGTTTTATTGGGTCGTATACGGACACTGAAGCTTTCTTT.

The J gene is TRBJ1-2, the V gene TRBV29-1; D unresolved. Per germline, CDR1 SQVTM and CDR2 ANQGSEA. CDR3 size: 13 residues. The V and J ends lost 0 bases and 8 bases respectively, with 13 bases between them. The chain's CDR3 is CSVEDRYRPGYTF. The CDR3 bases are TGCAGCGTTGAAGATCGGTATCGGCCCGGCTACACCTTC.

There are many counts of this clonotype. This chain connects TRBV5-1 to TRBJ2-7; 7 nucleotides agree with TRBD1. Germline-derived CDR1 and CDR2 are SGHRS and YFSETQ. The CDR3 is made up of 16 amino acids. V lost 0 bases, J lost 5 bases, and 11 bases stayed unmatched. The chain's CDR3 is CASSLGSTTGADEQYF. CDR3 coding DNA: TGCGCCAGCAGCTTGGGGTCGACCACAGGGGCGGACGAGCAGTACTTC.

This clonotype was recorded a few times. Here the CDR3 reads CASSFRGKYEQYV. CDR3 sequence (DNA): TGTGCCAGCAGTTTCAGAGGGAAATACGAGCAGTACGTC. V and J are TRBV28 and TRBJ2-7; possibly TRBD2 for D (5 bases). In germline, CDR1 is MDHEN, CDR2 SYDVKM. The CDR3 is 13 amino acids. V lost 3 bases, J lost 4 bases, and 10 bases lay in between.

The chain has TRBV29-1 and TRBJ2-2; no clear D gene. This CDR3 region has 15 residues. Germline assignment: CDR1 SQVTM and CDR2 ANQGSEA. V was clipped by 1 base and J by 0 bases, with 9 bases between them. The CDR3 DNA reads TGCAGCGTTGAAGGTCTAGGGTCGAACACCGGGGAGCTGTTTTTT. Translation gives CSVEGLGSNTGELFF.

The V and J genes are TRBV27 and TRBJ2-2; 8 positions match TRBD2. Germline loops: CDR1 MNHEY, CDR2 SMNVEV (reference sequence). This CDR3 contains 16 residues. J was trimmed by 1 base and V by 7 bases; bases with no gene match: 8. In DNA form, the CDR3 reads TGTGCCAGCACCTCGCTCCGGGAGGGGAACACCGGGGAGCTGTTTTTT. It yields the protein CASTSLREGNTGELFF.

This clonotype was recorded a few times. The rearrangement joins TRBV12-5 to TRBJ2-1; D perhaps matches TRBD2 (6 bases). Germline V CDR1 and CDR2: LGHNT, FRNRAP. The CDR3 is made up of 14 amino acids. V lost 7 bases to trimming and J lost 6 bases, with 16 bases between them. CDR3 amino acids: CASAPSGRFNEQFF. CDR3 coding DNA: TGTGCTAGTGCCCCGAGTGGGAGGTTCAATGAGCAGTTCTTC.

The rearrangement links TRBV10-3 to TRBJ1-6; D is unclear. V lost 7 bases and J lost 7, with 11 bases in between. CDR3 length equals 13 residues. Germline values: CDR1 ENHRY, CDR2 SYGVKD. CDR3 sequence: CAITGRTNSPLHF. In nucleotides, the CDR3 is TGTGCCATCACTGGCAGGACCAATTCACCCCTCCACTTT.

This clonotype was seen a handful of times. The chain couples TRBV20-1 to TRBJ2-1; D unclear. The V end was cut by 5 bases, the J end by 4 bases, with 12 bases between. Germline CDR1 reads DFQATT; CDR2 reads SNEGSKA (reference sequence). The CDR3 has 13 amino acids. CDR3 DNA: TGCAGTGCTGAAGCACACGTTTACAATGAGCAGTTCTTC. Encoded protein: CSAEAHVYNEQFF.

The genes are TRBV5-1 and TRBJ2-1; tentative D call: TRBD1 (6 bases). This CDR3 has 16 residues. V was pared by 4 bases and J by 0 bases, with 14 bases between. Germline CDR1 SGHRS, CDR2 YFSETQ. The CDR3 region is CASSQGTLSSYNEQFF. CDR3 DNA: TGCGCCAGCAGCCAGGGGACCCTGAGCTCCTACAATGAGCAGTTCTTC.

This clonotype occurred a few times. V is TRBV29-1 and J is TRBJ2-1, with unresolved D. Per germline, CDR1 SQVTM and CDR2 ANQGSEA. The CDR3 totals 11 residues. Trimming cost V 4 bases and J 8 bases, with 9 bases left between them. CDR3 coding DNA: TGCAGCGTTGGACAATATGATGAGCAGTTCTTC. It is translated as CSVGQYDEQFF.

This clonotype was found a few times. The rearrangement uses TRBV10-3 and TRBJ2-7; 8 bases line up with TRBD1. After removal of 2 bases from V and 4 bases from J, the junction contained 10 bases not matched to a gene. There are 16 residues in the CDR3. Germline lookup yields CDR1 ENHRY and CDR2 SYGVKD. The CDR3 DNA sequence: TGTGCCATCAGTGAGCCTAAGACAGGGGATTTATACGAGCAGTACTTC. It translates to CAISEPKTGDLYEQYF.

The chain uses TRBV21-1 and TRBJ1-2; the table's D call, TRBD1, has no DNA check behind it. TRBV21-1 is annotated as a pseudogene. This CDR3 has 15 residues. The CDR3 region is CASSARDTRFWGYTF. CDR3 DNA: TGTGCCAGCAGCGCCCGGGACACCCGTTTTTGGGGCTACACCTTC.

This chain links TRBV6-2 or TRBV6-3 with TRBJ1-1, with D maybe TRBD1 (5 bases). Deletions cut 1 base from V and 5 bases from J, with 14 bases between. The germline CDR1 and CDR2 sequences are MNHEY and SVGEGT. This CDR3 spans 15 amino acids. The CDR3 is CASSYWGRWITEAFF. CDR3 DNA: TGTGCCAGCAGTTACTGGGGACGGTGGATAACTGAAGCTTTCTTT.